The 25 T cell receptor beta chains presented below share a single source sample, sequenced in a study of cytomegalovirus exposure and HLA in healthy donors. The PCR had 60 Vbeta and 13 Jbeta primers. The method was immunoSEQ multiplex PCR; TCRdb's version includes in-frame clones alone and lacks a portion of them. The profile shows 100,000 to 150,000 clones, about 78% of them singletons. The sample was PBMCs. These receptor sequences come from a female donor in good health and CMV-seronegative.

The chain couples TRBV30 to TRBJ2-7; possible D gene TRBD2, 5 bases. The germline CDR1 and CDR2 sequences are GTSNPN and SVGIG (reference sequence). With 0 bases removed from V and 4 bases from J, the gap between germline ends came to 7 bases. This CDR3 has 12 amino acids. The DNA of the CDR3 is TGTGCCTGGAGTGTACTAGGGTACGAGCAGTACTTC. Residues: CAWSVLGYEQYF. The full variable domain, its missing parts supplied by reference TRBV30 and TRBJ2-7, is SQTIHQWPATLVQPVGSPLSLECTVEGTSNPNLYWYRQAAGRGLQLLFYSVGIGQISSEVPQNLSASRPQDRQFILSSKKLLLSDSGFYLCAWSVLGYEQYFGPGTRLTVT.

The chain carries TRBV19 and TRBJ2-1; 8 nucleotides match TRBD2. This CDR3 has 15 amino acids. Per germline, CDR1 LNHDA and CDR2 SQIVND (reference sequence). V trimming: 3 bases; J trimming: 5 bases; junction bases outside the gene matches: 6. DNA for the CDR3: TGTGCCAGTAGTATCGCAGGGACTAGACACAATGAGCAGTTCTTC. Its protein is CASSIAGTRHNEQFF.

The chain joins TRBV11-3 to TRBJ2-2; D is possibly TRBD2 (7 bases). Trimming removed 1 base from V and 6 bases from J, with 21 bases in between. The CDR3 covers 18 residues. Looked up from germline, CDR1 is SGHNT and CDR2 is YENEEA. The CDR3 bases are TGTGCCAGCAGCTTAGTGTTCTTTGGCGCGGGGGCCGCCGGGGAGCTGTTTTTT. Translated, it gives CASSLVFFGAGAAGELFF.

The CDR3 bases are TGTGCCAGCAGCTTGGGACCGGGACAGGGAGGCGAGCAGTACTTC. This sequence encodes CASSLGPGQGGEQYF. This chain connects TRBV5-4 to TRBJ2-7, with 9 bases fitting TRBD1. The V and J ends lost 0 bases and 6 bases, in that order; junction bases with no gene match: 7. The CDR3 extends over 15 amino acids. CDR1 and CDR2 (germline): SGHNT, YYREEE (reference sequence).

The CDR3 DNA reads TGTGCCAGCAGTTTGGCCGGACAGGGAGGGAACTATGGCTACACCTTC. Translating gives CASSLAGQGGNYGYTF. V is TRBV28 and J is TRBJ1-2; 8 bases are shared with TRBD1. The CDR3 covers 16 residues. J was trimmed by 2 bases and V by 3 bases; bases with no gene match: 8. Looked up from germline, CDR1 is MDHEN and CDR2 is SYDVKM.

The chain links TRBV11-2 to TRBJ2-3, with D maybe TRBD2 (5 bases). The germline CDR1 and CDR2 sequences are SGHAT and FQNNGV. The CDR3 is 12 amino acids. Trimming took 0 bases from V and 8 from J, leaving 6 bases between them. CDR3 residues: CASSLEAATQYF. Written as DNA, the CDR3 is TGTGCCAGCAGCTTAGAAGCGGCTACGCAGTATTTT.

This clone was detected only a few times. This chain uses TRBV5-1 with TRBJ1-4, with D tentatively TRBD1 (6 bases). This CDR3 contains 14 residues. Trimming took 4 bases from V and 12 from J, leaving 19 bases between them. Germline assignment: CDR1 SGHRS and CDR2 YFSETQ. This chain's CDR3 is CASSLGTQDGQLFF. Here the CDR3 DNA reads TGCGCCAGCAGCCTCGGGACACAAGATGGGCAACTGTTTTTT. The variable domain in full, completed from reference TRBV5-1 and TRBJ1-4, reads KAGVTQTPRYLIKTRGQQVTLSCSPISGHRSVSWYQQTPGQGLQFLFEYFSETQRNKGNFPGRFSGRQFSNSRSEMNVSTLELGDSALYLCASSLGTQDGQLFFGSGTQLSVL.

The gene calls are TRBV7-8 and TRBJ2-1; D perhaps matches TRBD2 (6 bases). The CDR3 spans 14 residues. V was clipped by 5 bases and J by 9 bases, with 17 bases between them. Per the germline V gene, CDR1 is SGHVS and CDR2 is FQNEAQ. CDR3 residues: CASSVMEGSSEQFF. As DNA, the CDR3 is TGTGCCAGCAGCGTTATGGAGGGAAGTTCTGAGCAGTTCTTC.

This chain joins TRBV5-4 and TRBJ2-3, with 9 bases that match TRBD2. Per the germline V gene, CDR1 is SGHNT and CDR2 is YYREEE (reference sequence). The CDR3 is 17 amino acids. With 4 bases clipped from V and 0 bases from J, the junction kept 9 bases outside the gene matches. The CDR3 region is CASSPGGTSSSTDTQYF. CDR3 nucleotide sequence: TGTGCCAGCAGCCCCGGAGGGACTAGCAGTAGCACAGATACGCAGTATTTT.

The chain employs TRBV11-2 and TRBJ2-4, with D tentatively TRBD2 (5 bases). CDR3 length: 14 residues. Germline assignment: CDR1 SGHAT and CDR2 FQNNGV. V lost 5 bases, J lost 7 bases, and 15 bases lay in between. In DNA form, the CDR3 reads TGTGCCAGCAGCCCGGTTCTAGAGGGTAACATTCAGTACTTC. It yields the protein CASSPVLEGNIQYF.

This chain joins TRBV2 and TRBJ2-7, with D possibly TRBD2 on 6 matching bases. The CDR3 has 14 residues. Germline V CDR1 and CDR2: SNHLY, FYNNEI. Deletions cut 2 bases from V and 0 bases from J, with 8 bases between. CDR3 nucleotide sequence: TGTGCCAGCAGTGAATCGGGGGACTCCTACGAGCAGTACTTC. It encodes CASSESGDSYEQYF.

This chain uses TRBV6-4 with TRBJ1-2, with D perhaps matching TRBD1 (5 bases). Germline CDR1 MRHNA, CDR2 SNTAGT. V was cut by 8 bases and J by 4 bases, with 14 bases left in between. CDR3 size: 13 residues. This CDR3 is CASFRGGGYGYTF. The DNA of the CDR3 is TGTGCCAGCTTCCGGGGGGGTGGCTATGGCTACACCTTC.

This chain links TRBV9 with TRBJ2-2; D perhaps matches TRBD1 (6 bases). There are 17 residues in the CDR3. Trimming pared 0 bases from V and 6 bases from J, leaving 18 bases between. Per germline, CDR1 SGDLS and CDR2 YYNGEE. The CDR3 reads CASSVGGGAGSPGELFF. DNA for the CDR3: TGTGCCAGCAGCGTAGGAGGGGGTGCAGGGAGCCCCGGGGAGCTGTTTTTT.

J is TRBJ2-1 and V is TRBV11-3; 9 bases line up with TRBD2. The CDR3 covers 16 residues. Germline assignment: CDR1 SGHNT and CDR2 YENEEA. Losses at the gene ends were 5 bases for V and 0 bases for J; bases not matched to a gene: 5. The CDR3 spells CASSARSGSSYNEQFF. Here the CDR3 DNA reads TGTGCCAGCAGCGCCCGTAGCGGGAGCTCCTACAATGAGCAGTTCTTC. The full variable domain, completed using reference TRBV11-3 and TRBJ2-1, is EAGVVQSPRYKIIEKKQPVAFWCNPISGHNTLYWYLQNLGQGPELLIRYENEEAVDDSQLPKDRFSAERLKGVDSTLKIQPAELGDSAVYLCASSARSGSSYNEQFFGPGTRLTVL.

The chain recombines TRBV28 with TRBJ2-7, with 9 bases fitting TRBD2. The trim removed 5 bases at V and 4 bases at J, leaving 9 bases unmatched. The CDR3 runs 15 residues. The germline gives CDR1 MDHEN, CDR2 SYDVKM. The CDR3 sequence: CASSIQPTSGYEQYF. As DNA, the CDR3 is TGTGCCAGCAGTATACAACCGACTAGCGGATACGAGCAGTACTTC. Full variable domain (outside the CDR3, taken from reference TRBV28 and TRBJ2-7): DVKVTQSSRYLVKRTGEKVFLECVQDMDHENMFWYRQDPGLGLRLIYFSYDVKMKEKGDIPEGYSVSREKKERFSLILESASTNQTSMYLCASSIQPTSGYEQYFGPGTRLTVT.

The chain recombines TRBV16 with TRBJ1-4; D unclear. Germline-derived CDR1 and CDR2 are KGHSY and FQNENV. The CDR3 runs 14 residues. Trimming stripped 3 bases from V and 0 bases from J, with 5 bases between. The CDR3 DNA reads as TGTGCCAGCAGCCAGGCAGCAACTAATGAAAAACTGTTTTTT. Translation: CASSQAATNEKLFF.

This clone was found a few times. This chain links TRBV11-2 with TRBJ2-7; D call uncertain. Trimming left V 5 bases short and J 9 bases short, with 17 bases between. Looked up from germline, CDR1 is SGHAT and CDR2 is FQNNGV. CDR3 length equals 13 residues. For the CDR3, the DNA is TGTGCCAGCAGCCCCCCCGGGTTCGGCGTGCAGTACTTC. This translates into CASSPPGFGVQYF.

The chain couples TRBV4-2 to TRBJ2-1; possible D gene TRBD2, 7 bases. The V end was cut by 0 bases, the J end by 6 bases, with 21 bases between. Germline V lookup: CDR1 LGHNA, CDR2 YNFKEQ. The CDR3 length is 18 residues. In nucleotides, the CDR3 is TGTGCCAGCAGCCAAGATCTGGGGGGGCCCTTCCTGGGCAATGAGCAGTTCTTC. Protein sequence: CASSQDLGGPFLGNEQFF.

The chain has TRBV10-3 and TRBJ2-7; D is perhaps TRBD2 (5 bases). The CDR3 covers 12 residues. Germline CDR1 ENHRY, CDR2 SYGVKD. V was clipped by 4 bases and J by 6 bases, with 10 bases between them. The CDR3 DNA is TGTGCCATCAGTGCTGACGAGGGCGAGCAGTACTTC. Its translation is CAISADEGEQYF.

This chain connects TRBV4-1 to TRBJ1-1; a weak D match, TRBD1 (6 bases). Germline loops: CDR1 MGHRA, CDR2 YSYEKL. Trimming stripped 2 bases from V and 1 base from J, with 11 bases between. This CDR3 has 15 amino acids. CDR3 amino acids: CASSQLPGQNTEAFF. The CDR3, as DNA: TGCGCCAGCAGCCAACTTCCGGGACAGAACACTGAAGCTTTCTTT.

V gene TRBV6-5 combines with J gene TRBJ2-4; D is uncertain. Germline CDR1 reads MNHEY; CDR2 reads SVGAGI. V shed 0 bases and J shed 1 base, with 10 bases lying between them. The CDR3 has 16 residues. The CDR3 coding sequence is TGTGCCAGCAGTTACTCGGCGGCATCGGCCAAAAACATTCAGTACTTC. Protein: CASSYSAASAKNIQYF.

V gene TRBV18 combines with J gene TRBJ1-1; unclear D gene. Trimming pared 6 bases from V and 0 bases from J, leaving 8 bases between. CDR1 and CDR2 (germline): KGHSH, LQKENI. The CDR3 runs to 13 residues. The CDR3 region has the DNA TGTGCCAGCTCCTACGAGATGAACACTGAAGCTTTCTTT. Residues: CASSYEMNTEAFF.

This sequence joins TRBV11-2 and TRBJ2-3; 7 bases line up with TRBD1. CDR3 length: 14 residues. Germline V gene lookup returns CDR1 SGHAT and CDR2 FQNNGV. With V trimmed by 5 bases and J by 10 bases, 12 bases remained unmatched. For the CDR3, the DNA is TGTGCCAGCAGCCTGACTATTGACAGGGAGTCGCAGTATTTT. Protein: CASSLTIDRESQYF.

The chain has TRBV30 and TRBJ2-6; tentatively, D is TRBD1 (5 bases). The CDR3 has 15 amino acids. Germline V gives CDR1 GTSNPN, CDR2 SVGIG (reference sequence). Trimming pared 3 bases from V and 0 bases from J, leaving 9 bases between. In DNA, the CDR3 is TGTGCCTGGAGCTTAGACAGCTCTGGGGCCAACGTCCTGACTTTC. It translates to CAWSLDSSGANVLTF. Full variable domain (outside the CDR3, taken from reference TRBV30 and TRBJ2-6): SQTIHQWPATLVQPVGSPLSLECTVEGTSNPNLYWYRQAAGRGLQLLFYSVGIGQISSEVPQNLSASRPQDRQFILSSKKLLLSDSGFYLCAWSLDSSGANVLTFGAGSRLTVL.

The J gene is TRBJ2-7, the V gene TRBV6-7; possible D gene TRBD1, 6 bases. TRBV6-7 is labeled an ORF, and its function is uncertain. V was clipped by 2 bases and J by 4 bases, with 27 bases between them. The CDR3 has 19 residues. Written as DNA, the CDR3 is TGTGCCAGCAGTTACGATTGGGGACACCAAAGGACAGCGGCATACGAGCAGTACTTC. Its translation: CASSYDWGHQRTAAYEQYF.